Below, 28 T cell receptor beta chains from the same sample are listed, as sequenced in a study of OX40 agonist ivuxolimab in advanced cancers. Measured with immunoSEQ multiplex PCR; TCRdb has only the in-frame clones, and not every one. The table lists roughly 92,000 clones, around nine tenths of them singletons. The source material was CD4+ or CD8+ T cells sorted from blood, sampled in a trial of the OX40 agonist ivuxolimab. Receptors were obtained from an adult with an advanced solid tumor such as melanoma, head and neck, liver or kidney cancer.

This chain connects TRBV5-1 to TRBJ2-2, with D possibly matching TRBD1 (6 bases). V was cut by 1 base and J by 4 bases, with 14 bases left in between. The CDR3 totals 16 residues. Germline assignment: CDR1 SGHRS and CDR2 YFSETQ. The CDR3 DNA sequence: TGCGCCAGCAGCTTGTTACAGGGCGCATCCACCGGGGAGCTGTTTTTT. Protein: CASSLLQGASTGELFF. Drawing the rest from reference TRBV5-1 and TRBJ2-2, the complete variable domain is KAGVTQTPRYLIKTRGQQVTLSCSPISGHRSVSWYQQTPGQGLQFLFEYFSETQRNKGNFPGRFSGRQFSNSRSEMNVSTLELGDSALYLCASSLLQGASTGELFFGEGSRLTVL.

The chain is built from TRBV7-2 and TRBJ2-1, with D perhaps given as TRBD1 or TRBD2 (5 bases each). V was clipped by 1 base and J by 7 bases, with 11 bases between them. The CDR3 spans 14 residues. Germline CDR1 and CDR2: SGHTA and FQGNSA. The CDR3 DNA is TGTGCCAGCAGCTTAGAGGGTTGGGGGAATGAGCAGTTCTTC. It specifies CASSLEGWGNEQFF. Full variable domain (outside the CDR3, taken from reference TRBV7-2 and TRBJ2-1): GAGVSQSPSNKVTEKGKDVELRCDPISGHTALYWYRQSLGQGLEFLIYFQGNSAPDKSGLPSDRFSAERTGGSVSTLTIQRTQQEDSAVYLCASSLEGWGNEQFFGPGTRLTVL.

In DNA, the CDR3 is TGCGCCAGCAGCCAAGACCGGAGCTCTGGGGCCAACGTCCTGACTTTC. Its translation is CASSQDRSSGANVLTF. The chain uses TRBV4-3 and TRBJ2-6; D uncertain. V was clipped by 0 bases and J by 0 bases, with 6 bases between them. The CDR3 sequence is 16 residues long. Germline values: CDR1 LGHNA, CDR2 YSLEER.

Here the CDR3 DNA reads TGTGCCAGCCTCTTTGGAGACGGTAATTCACCCCTCCACTTT. Its protein is CASLFGDGNSPLHF. This chain uses TRBV2 with TRBJ1-6; D not resolved. With 8 bases removed from V and 6 bases from J, the gap between germline ends came to 14 bases. CDR3 length: 14 residues. Germline lookup yields CDR1 SNHLY and CDR2 FYNNEI.

The rearrangement uses TRBV5-4 and TRBJ2-7; 8 positions agree with TRBD2. There are 14 residues in the CDR3. V gave up 1 base and J gave up 7 bases; unmatched junction bases: 7. Germline CDR1 and CDR2: SGHNT and YYREEE (reference sequence). The CDR3 loop is CASSLTSGGQEQYF. CDR3 bases: TGTGCCAGCAGCTTGACTAGCGGAGGCCAAGAGCAGTACTTC.

The gene calls are TRBV10-3 and TRBJ2-2; 10 positions match TRBD2. This CDR3 contains 16 residues. Per germline, CDR1 ENHRY and CDR2 SYGVKD. With V trimmed by 7 bases and J by 1 base, 6 bases remained unmatched. CDR3 bases: TGTGCCATCACCCCGGGACTAGCGCGGAACACCGGGGAGCTGTTTTTT. Encoded protein: CAITPGLARNTGELFF.

The gene calls are TRBV4-3 and TRBJ2-3; D not certain. Per germline, CDR1 LGHNA and CDR2 YSLEER. The CDR3 is 13 amino acids. The V gene lost 1 base and the J gene lost 6 bases, with 8 bases spanning the gap. This CDR3 reads CASSQARADTQYF. In DNA, the CDR3 is TGCGCCAGCAGCCAAGCTAGAGCGGATACGCAGTATTTT.

V and J are TRBV10-3 and TRBJ2-4, with 9 bases aligning to TRBD1. The CDR3 length is 17 residues. Germline assignment: CDR1 ENHRY and CDR2 SYGVKD. V lost 2 bases to trimming and J lost 5 bases; unmatched junction nucleotides: 10. In DNA form, the CDR3 reads TGTGCCATCAGTGAGGAACCGGGACAGGGTAAAGAAAACATTCAGTACTTC. Protein product: CAISEEPGQGKENIQYF.

In this sample, this clone turned up a few times. The V gene is TRBV20-1, the J gene TRBJ2-7, with D unclear. The germline V gene has CDR1 DFQATT and CDR2 SNEGSKA (reference sequence). The germline V and J ends were trimmed by 0 bases and 3 bases, with 3 bases remaining between them. There are 11 residues in the CDR3. The CDR3 is CSARDSYEQYF. The CDR3 DNA reads TGCAGTGCTAGAGACAGCTACGAGCAGTACTTC.

The CDR3 sequence is CASSQDRGTQYF. The CDR3 DNA follows: TGCGCCAGCAGCCAAGATCGGGGTACGCAGTATTTT. The V and J genes are TRBV4-1 and TRBJ2-3; TRBD2 is a possible D gene (5 bases). Germline V gene sequence: CDR1 MGHRA, CDR2 YSYEKL. The CDR3 is 12 residues long. The V gene lost 0 bases and the J gene lost 8 bases, with 6 bases spanning the gap.

The CDR3 region has the DNA TGCGCCTCGGGAGGGAAGCGGAGTTACAATGAGCAGTTCTTC. It translates to CASGGKRSYNEQFF. The rearrangement links TRBV10-2 to TRBJ2-1, with 8 bases identical to TRBD2. J lost 4 bases, V lost 11 bases, and 10 bases had no gene match. Germline CDR1 and CDR2: WSHSY and SAAADI. The CDR3 loop spans 14 amino acids.

V usage is TRBV6-6 and J usage is TRBJ2-3, with 8 bases lining up with TRBD1. Per germline, CDR1 MNHNY and CDR2 SVGAGI (reference sequence). Unmatched junction bases numbered 12, after V lost 7 bases and J lost 6 bases. The CDR3 is 15 residues long. As DNA, the CDR3 is TGTGCCAGCAACCGACAGGGGCCAGGAAGGGATACGCAGTATTTT. Translating it yields CASNRQGPGRDTQYF.

The genes are TRBV19 and TRBJ2-3; D tentatively fits TRBD1 or TRBD2 (5 bases each). The CDR3 consists of 13 residues. Trimming pared 4 bases from V and 6 bases from J, leaving 11 bases between. Germline CDR1 reads LNHDA; CDR2 reads SQIVND (reference sequence). The CDR3 reads CASSRGSGDTQYF. The CDR3 bases are TGTGCCAGTAGTAGGGGGTCCGGTGATACGCAGTATTTT.

The rearrangement joins TRBV2 to TRBJ2-3; tentatively, D is TRBD1 or TRBD2 (6 bases each). Germline V lookup: CDR1 SNHLY, CDR2 FYNNEI. Trimming shortened V by 8 bases and J by 3 bases, and 9 bases separated the two germline ends. The CDR3 totals 12 residues. The CDR3 region has the DNA TGTGCCAGCGGGGGGCAGACAGATACGCAGTATTTT. As protein: CASGGQTDTQYF. The full variable domain, rest sourced from reference TRBV2 and TRBJ2-3, is EPEVTQTPSHQVTQMGQEVILRCVPISNHLYFYWYRQILGQKVEFLVSFYNNEISEKSEIFDDQFSVERPDGSNFTLKIRSTKLEDSAMYFCASGGQTDTQYFGPGTRLTVL.

The gene calls are TRBV5-4 and TRBJ2-5; TRBD2 matches 8 bases. Germline V lookup: CDR1 SGHNT, CDR2 YYREEE (reference sequence). J lost 3 bases, V lost 4 bases, and 8 bases had no gene match. This CDR3 contains 15 residues. CDR3 loop: CASSPGGGIKETQYF. In DNA form, the CDR3 reads TGTGCCAGCAGCCCCGGGGGGGGGATAAAAGAGACCCAGTACTTC.

This rearrangement joins TRBV7-3 to TRBJ2-5; 10 bases line up with TRBD2. Trimming removed 2 bases from V and 1 base from J; junction bases left unmatched: 7. The CDR3 length is 17 residues. CDR1 and CDR2 (germline): SGHTA, FQGTGA. CDR3 nucleotides: TGTGCCAGCAGCTTACAGGGTAGCGGGAGGACCCAAGAGACCCAGTACTTC. Protein product: CASSLQGSGRTQETQYF.

The genes are TRBV14 and TRBJ1-1; TRBD1 aligns across 9 bases. Germline CDR1 is SGHDN and CDR2 is FVKESK. The V gene end was trimmed by 4 bases and the J gene end by 10 bases; junction bases not matched to a gene: 10. This CDR3 contains 14 residues. The CDR3 sequence is CASSRTHRGLRAFF. Written as DNA, the CDR3 is TGTGCCAGCAGCCGAACTCACAGGGGGCTACGAGCTTTCTTT.

The chain is built from TRBV5-1 and TRBJ2-7; 7 bases align to TRBD1. The CDR3 contains 15 residues. Germline CDR1 is SGHRS and CDR2 is YFSETQ. Germline trimming cut 2 bases from V and 7 bases from J; bases unmatched to any gene: 12. The CDR3 region is CASSFGTVELGEQYF. CDR3 DNA: TGCGCCAGCAGCTTTGGGACAGTCGAATTGGGGGAGCAGTACTTC.

The chain couples TRBV27 to TRBJ2-2; D may match TRBD1 or TRBD2 (5 bases each). V shed 4 bases and J shed 1 base, with 10 bases lying between them. Germline V CDR1 and CDR2: MNHEY, SMNVEV (reference sequence). The CDR3 extends over 15 amino acids. DNA for the CDR3: TGTGCCAGCAGTTGGGGGTGGGGGAACACCGGGGAGCTGTTTTTT. Residues: CASSWGWGNTGELFF.

This chain links TRBV5-1 with TRBJ2-3; D remains ambiguous. Trimming stripped 0 bases from V and 5 bases from J, with 4 bases between. The germline V gene encodes CDR1 SGHRS and CDR2 YFSETQ. The length of the CDR3 is 12 residues. This CDR3 reads CASSLDGDTQYF. The CDR3 bases are TGCGCCAGCAGCTTGGATGGAGATACGCAGTATTTT. The full variable domain, in which reference TRBV5-1 and TRBJ2-3 provide the parts outside the CDR3, is KAGVTQTPRYLIKTRGQQVTLSCSPISGHRSVSWYQQTPGQGLQFLFEYFSETQRNKGNFPGRFSGRQFSNSRSEMNVSTLELGDSALYLCASSLDGDTQYFGPGTRLTVL.

On this clone: A read error may produce the germline difference seen at one junction end. The V and J genes are TRBV7-7 and TRBJ2-1; 10 bases match TRBD2. In germline, CDR1 is SSHAT, CDR2 FNYEAQ (reference sequence). CDR3 size: 15 residues. CDR3 amino acids: CASSSVAGGVGEQFF. CDR3 coding DNA: TGTGCTAGCAGCTCCGTAGCGGGGGGAGTCGGTGAGCAGTTCTTC. The full variable domain, with the rest looked up from reference TRBV7-7 and TRBJ2-1, is GAGVSQSPRYKVTKRGQDVTLRCDPISSHATLYWYQQALGQGPEFLTYFNYEAQPDKSGLPSDRFSAERPEGSISTLTIQRTEQRDSAMYRCASSSVAGGVGEQFFGPGTRLTVL.

CDR3 amino acids: CASKGSNGDTQYF. In DNA form, the CDR3 reads TGTGCCAGCAAAGGTAGCAACGGGGATACGCAGTATTTT. The J gene is TRBJ2-3, the V gene TRBV28, with D uncertain. The V end was cut by 7 bases, the J end by 6 bases, with 14 bases between. Germline loops: CDR1 MDHEN, CDR2 SYDVKM. This CDR3 is 13 amino acids long.

This clone was observed a few times. The chain couples TRBV6-6 to TRBJ1-6; D is undetermined. CDR3 length equals 15 residues. Germline lookup yields CDR1 MNHNY and CDR2 SVGAGI (reference sequence). The ends were cut back, 0 bases at V and 7 bases at J, with 10 bases in the middle. The CDR3 nucleotides are TGTGCCAGCAGTTACTCGAGGCCAAGAAATTCACCCCTCCACTTT. This encodes CASSYSRPRNSPLHF.

V and J are TRBV5-1 and TRBJ2-7; D gene unclear. CDR1 is SGHRS and CDR2 is YFSETQ in the germline V gene. V was cut by 2 bases and J by 6 bases, with 15 bases left in between. The CDR3 extends over 14 amino acids. The CDR3 loop is CASSFDGRQSEQYF. Here the CDR3 DNA reads TGCGCCAGCAGCTTCGACGGCAGGCAGTCCGAGCAGTACTTC.

This rearrangement joins TRBV9 to TRBJ1-1; a weak D match, TRBD1 (5 bases). This CDR3 has 15 residues. The V end was cut by 3 bases, the J end by 2 bases, with 14 bases between. Germline-derived CDR1 and CDR2 are SGDLS and YYNGEE. CDR3 amino acids: CASSGRVGGNTEAFF. CDR3 DNA: TGTGCCAGCAGCGGCCGGGTGGGGGGAAACACTGAAGCTTTCTTT.

This clone appeared a single time. This chain links TRBV30 with TRBJ2-2, with TRBD2 matching over 13 bases. The ends lost 1 base at V and 5 bases at J; junction bases unmatched: 7. The length of the CDR3 is 17 residues. CDR1 is GTSNPN and CDR2 is SVGIG in the germline V gene (reference sequence). CDR3 DNA sequence: TGTGCCTGGAGTGCCCCGGGACTAGCGGGGTTTACCGGGGAGCTGTTTTTT. Translation gives CAWSAPGLAGFTGELFF.

This sequence joins TRBV19 and TRBJ2-5; TRBD1 matches 7 bases. Germline V gene sequence: CDR1 LNHDA, CDR2 SQIVND (reference sequence). The junction had 8 bases not matched to a gene; V was cut back by 6 bases and J by 4 bases. The CDR3 runs to 14 residues. CDR3 DNA sequence: TGTGCCAGTAGGCCAGGGGGAGAGGGAGAGACCCAGTACTTC. This encodes CASRPGGEGETQYF.

The chain combines TRBV7-2 with TRBJ1-1, with D tentatively TRBD1 (5 bases). V shed 2 bases and J shed 4 bases, with 11 bases lying between them. Germline CDR1 reads SGHTA; CDR2 reads FQGNSA. The CDR3 is 14 amino acids. The chain's CDR3 is CASSLRWGGTEAFF. The CDR3 nucleotides are TGTGCCAGCAGCTTACGGTGGGGCGGCACTGAAGCTTTCTTT.